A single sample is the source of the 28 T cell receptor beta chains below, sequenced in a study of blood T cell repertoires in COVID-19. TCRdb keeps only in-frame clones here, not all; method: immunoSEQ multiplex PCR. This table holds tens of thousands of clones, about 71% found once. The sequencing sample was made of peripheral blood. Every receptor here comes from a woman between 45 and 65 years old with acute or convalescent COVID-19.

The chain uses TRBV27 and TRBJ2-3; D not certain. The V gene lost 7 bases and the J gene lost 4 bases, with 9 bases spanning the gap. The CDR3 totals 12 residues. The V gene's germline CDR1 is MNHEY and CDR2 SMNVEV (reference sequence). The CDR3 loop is CASTSPPDTQYF. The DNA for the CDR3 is TGTGCCAGCACGTCCCCCCCAGATACGCAGTATTTT.

Here the CDR3 DNA reads TGTGCCAGCAGCCGCCAAGATAGTCTAGCGGGCAACGCCTACGAGCAGTACTTC. Amino acids: CASSRQDSLAGNAYEQYF. This chain connects TRBV3-1 (or the pseudogene TRBV3-2) to TRBJ2-7, with 8 bases matching TRBD2. This CDR3 has 18 residues. The J segment lost 2 bases and the V segment lost 4 bases, leaving 16 bases of the junction unmatched. CDR1 and CDR2 from the germline V gene are LGHDT and YNNKEL (reference sequence).

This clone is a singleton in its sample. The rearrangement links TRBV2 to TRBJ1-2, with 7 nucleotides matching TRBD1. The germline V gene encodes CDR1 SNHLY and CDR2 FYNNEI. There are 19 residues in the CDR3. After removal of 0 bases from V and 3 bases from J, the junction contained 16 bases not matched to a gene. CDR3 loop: CASSEAFPGTAGDDYGYTF. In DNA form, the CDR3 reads TGTGCCAGCAGTGAAGCCTTCCCCGGGACAGCCGGGGACGACTATGGCTACACCTTC. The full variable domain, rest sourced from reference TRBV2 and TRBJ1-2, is EPEVTQTPSHQVTQMGQEVILRCVPISNHLYFYWYRQILGQKVEFLVSFYNNEISEKSEIFDDQFSVERPDGSNFTLKIRSTKLEDSAMYFCASSEAFPGTAGDDYGYTFGSGTRLTVV.

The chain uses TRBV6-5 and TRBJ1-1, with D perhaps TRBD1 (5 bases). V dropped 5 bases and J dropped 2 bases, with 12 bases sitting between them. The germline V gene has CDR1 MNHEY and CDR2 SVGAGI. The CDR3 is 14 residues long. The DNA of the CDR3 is TGTGCCAGCAGTCCCCAGGGTATCAACACTGAAGCTTTCTTT. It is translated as CASSPQGINTEAFF.

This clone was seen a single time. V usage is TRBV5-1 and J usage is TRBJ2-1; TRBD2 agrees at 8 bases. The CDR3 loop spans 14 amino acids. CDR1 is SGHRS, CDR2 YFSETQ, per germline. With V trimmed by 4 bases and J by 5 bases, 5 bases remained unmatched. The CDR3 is CASSVGTRNNEQFF. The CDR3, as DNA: TGCGCCAGCAGCGTCGGGACTAGGAACAATGAGCAGTTCTTC.

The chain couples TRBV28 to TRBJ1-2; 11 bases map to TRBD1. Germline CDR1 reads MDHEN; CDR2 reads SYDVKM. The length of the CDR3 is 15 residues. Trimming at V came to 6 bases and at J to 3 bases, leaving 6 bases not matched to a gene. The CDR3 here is CASRWTGGADYGYTF. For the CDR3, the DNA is TGTGCCAGCAGGTGGACAGGGGGCGCCGACTATGGCTACACCTTC.

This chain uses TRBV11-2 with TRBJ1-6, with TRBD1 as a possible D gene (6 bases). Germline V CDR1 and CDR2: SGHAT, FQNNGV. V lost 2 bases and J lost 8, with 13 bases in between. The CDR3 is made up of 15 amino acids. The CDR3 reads CASSLYRVGDSPLHF. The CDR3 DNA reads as TGTGCCAGCAGCTTATACAGGGTCGGGGATTCACCCCTCCACTTT. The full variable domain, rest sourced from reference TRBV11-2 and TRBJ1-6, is EAGVAQSPRYKIIEKRQSVAFWCNPISGHATLYWYQQILGQGPKLLIQFQNNGVVDDSQLPKDRFSAERLKGVDSTLKIQPAKLEDSAVYLCASSLYRVGDSPLHFGNGTRLTVT.

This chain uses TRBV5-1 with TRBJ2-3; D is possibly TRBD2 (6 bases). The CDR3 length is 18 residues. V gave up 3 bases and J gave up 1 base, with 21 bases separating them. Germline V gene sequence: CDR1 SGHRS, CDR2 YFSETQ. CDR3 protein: CASSSLRGGSGGTDTQYF. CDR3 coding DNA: TGCGCCAGCAGCTCCCTCCGAGGAGGTTCGGGGGGCACAGATACGCAGTATTTT. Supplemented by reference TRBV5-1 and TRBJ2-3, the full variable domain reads KAGVTQTPRYLIKTRGQQVTLSCSPISGHRSVSWYQQTPGQGLQFLFEYFSETQRNKGNFPGRFSGRQFSNSRSEMNVSTLELGDSALYLCASSSLRGGSGGTDTQYFGPGTRLTVL.

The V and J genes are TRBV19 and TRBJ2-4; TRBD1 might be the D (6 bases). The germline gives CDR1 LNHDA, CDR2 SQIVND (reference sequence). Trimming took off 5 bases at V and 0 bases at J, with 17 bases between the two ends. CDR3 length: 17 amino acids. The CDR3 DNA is TGTGCCAGTAGTCCCGAGACAGGAACCCTAGCCAAAAACATTCAGTACTTC. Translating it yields CASSPETGTLAKNIQYF.

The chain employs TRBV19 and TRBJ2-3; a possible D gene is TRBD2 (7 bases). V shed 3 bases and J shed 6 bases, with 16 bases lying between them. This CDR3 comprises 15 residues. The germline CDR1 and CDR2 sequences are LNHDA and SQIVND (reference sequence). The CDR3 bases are TGTGCCAGTAGTATTGGGGGGGGGCGCAAGGATACGCAGTATTTT. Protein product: CASSIGGGRKDTQYF.

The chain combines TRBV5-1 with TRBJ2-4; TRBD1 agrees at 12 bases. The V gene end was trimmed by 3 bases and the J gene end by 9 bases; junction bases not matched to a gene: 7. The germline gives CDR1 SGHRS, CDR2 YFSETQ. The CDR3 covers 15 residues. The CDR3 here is CASSSRDRGQTIQYF. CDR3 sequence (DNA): TGCGCCAGCAGCTCCCGGGACAGGGGGCAAACCATTCAGTACTTC.

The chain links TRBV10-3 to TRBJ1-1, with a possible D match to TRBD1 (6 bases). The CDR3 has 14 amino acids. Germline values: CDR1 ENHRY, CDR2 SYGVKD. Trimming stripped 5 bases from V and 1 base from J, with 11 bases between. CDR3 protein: CAISPAGANTEAFF. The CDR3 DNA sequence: TGTGCCATCAGTCCTGCGGGGGCGAACACTGAAGCTTTCTTT.

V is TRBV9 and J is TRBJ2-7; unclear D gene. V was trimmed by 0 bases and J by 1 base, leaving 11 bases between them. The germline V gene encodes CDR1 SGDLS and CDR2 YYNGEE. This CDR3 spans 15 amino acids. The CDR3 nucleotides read TGTGCCAGCAGCGTAGGGAGTGGAAGTTCCTACGAGCAGTACTTC. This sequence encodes CASSVGSGSSYEQYF.

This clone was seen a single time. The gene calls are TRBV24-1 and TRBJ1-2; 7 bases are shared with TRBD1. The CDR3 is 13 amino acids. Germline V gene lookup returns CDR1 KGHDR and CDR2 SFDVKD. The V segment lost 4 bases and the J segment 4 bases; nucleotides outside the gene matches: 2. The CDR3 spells CATSDTGVYGYTF. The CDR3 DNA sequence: TGTGCCACCAGTGACACAGGGGTCTATGGCTACACCTTC.

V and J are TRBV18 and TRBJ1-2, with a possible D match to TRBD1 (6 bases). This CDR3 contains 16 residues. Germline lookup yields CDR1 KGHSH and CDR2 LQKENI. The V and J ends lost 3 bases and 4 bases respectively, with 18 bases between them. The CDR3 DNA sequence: TGTGCCAGCTCACCGGATGGGACAAAACAAGTCTATGGCTACACCTTC. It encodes CASSPDGTKQVYGYTF.

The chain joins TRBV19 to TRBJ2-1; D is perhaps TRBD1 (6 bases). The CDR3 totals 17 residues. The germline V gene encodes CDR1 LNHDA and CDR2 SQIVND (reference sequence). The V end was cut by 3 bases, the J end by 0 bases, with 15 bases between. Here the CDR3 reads CASSITQGRSSYNEQFF. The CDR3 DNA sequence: TGTGCCAGTAGTATCACCCAGGGGAGAAGCTCCTACAATGAGCAGTTCTTC.

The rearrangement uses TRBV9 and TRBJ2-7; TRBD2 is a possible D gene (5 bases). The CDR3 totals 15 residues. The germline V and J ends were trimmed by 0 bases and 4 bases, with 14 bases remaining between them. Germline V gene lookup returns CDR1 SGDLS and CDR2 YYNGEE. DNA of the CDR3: TGTGCCAGCAGCGTAGGTGCGGGTAAGGGATACGAGCAGTACTTC. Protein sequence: CASSVGAGKGYEQYF.

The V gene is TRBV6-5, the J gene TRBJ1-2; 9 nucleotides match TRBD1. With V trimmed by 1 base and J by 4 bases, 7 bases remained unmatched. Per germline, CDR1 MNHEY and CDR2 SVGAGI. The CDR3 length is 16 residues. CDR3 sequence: CASSYFRDRDTYGYTF. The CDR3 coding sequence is TGTGCCAGCAGTTACTTCCGGGACAGGGACACCTATGGCTACACCTTC.

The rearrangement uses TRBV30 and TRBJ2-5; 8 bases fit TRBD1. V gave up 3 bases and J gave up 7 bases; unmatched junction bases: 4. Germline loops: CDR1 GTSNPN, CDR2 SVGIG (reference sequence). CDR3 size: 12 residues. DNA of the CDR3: TGTGCCTGGAGCGGACAGGGAGGGACCCAGTACTTC. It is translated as CAWSGQGGTQYF.

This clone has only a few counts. CDR3 loop: CASSVEAGRRSGNTIYF. CDR3 DNA sequence: TGTGCCAGCAGCGTAGAAGCAGGCCGACGCTCTGGAAACACCATATATTTT. The chain links TRBV9 to TRBJ1-3; D call uncertain. CDR3 length: 17 residues. Germline V gene sequence: CDR1 SGDLS, CDR2 YYNGEE. The V gene lost 0 bases and the J gene lost 0 bases, with 13 bases spanning the gap.

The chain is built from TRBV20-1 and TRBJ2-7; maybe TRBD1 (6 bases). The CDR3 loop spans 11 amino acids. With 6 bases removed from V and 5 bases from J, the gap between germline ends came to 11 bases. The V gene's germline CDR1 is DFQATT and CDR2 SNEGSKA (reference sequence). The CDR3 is CSASQGNEQYF. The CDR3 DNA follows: TGCAGTGCCTCACAGGGCAACGAGCAGTACTTC.

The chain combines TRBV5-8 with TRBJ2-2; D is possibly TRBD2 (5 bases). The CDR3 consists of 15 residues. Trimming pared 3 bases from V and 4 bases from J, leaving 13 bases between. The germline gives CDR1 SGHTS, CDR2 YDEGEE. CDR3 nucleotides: TGTGCCAGCAGCTACCTAGCACTATTCACCGGGGAGCTGTTTTTT. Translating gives CASSYLALFTGELFF.

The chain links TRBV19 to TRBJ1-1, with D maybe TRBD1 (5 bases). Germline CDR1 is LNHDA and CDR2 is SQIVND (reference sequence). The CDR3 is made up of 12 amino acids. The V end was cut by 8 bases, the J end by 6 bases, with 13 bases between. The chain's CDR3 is CASGGTEAEAFF. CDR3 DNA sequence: TGTGCCAGTGGGGGGACTGAGGCTGAAGCTTTCTTT. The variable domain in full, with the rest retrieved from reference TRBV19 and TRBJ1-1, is DGGITQSPKYLFRKEGQNVTLSCEQNLNHDAMYWYRQDPGQGLRLIYYSQIVNDFQKGDIAEGYSVSREKKESFPLTVTSAQKNPTAFYLCASGGTEAEAFFGQGTRLTVV.

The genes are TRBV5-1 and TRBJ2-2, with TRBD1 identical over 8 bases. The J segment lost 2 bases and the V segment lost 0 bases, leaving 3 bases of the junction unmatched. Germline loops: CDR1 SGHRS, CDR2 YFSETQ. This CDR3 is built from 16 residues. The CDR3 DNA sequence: TGCGCCAGCAGCTTGGGGACAGGGATCAACACCGGGGAGCTGTTTTTT. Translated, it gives CASSLGTGINTGELFF.

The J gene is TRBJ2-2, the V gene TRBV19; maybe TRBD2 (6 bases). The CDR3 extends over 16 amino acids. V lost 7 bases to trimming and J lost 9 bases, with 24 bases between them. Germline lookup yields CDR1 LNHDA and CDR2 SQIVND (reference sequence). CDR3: CASTARRVGGHRELFF. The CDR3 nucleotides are TGTGCCAGTACGGCCCGCAGGGTGGGGGGTCATCGGGAGCTGTTTTTT.

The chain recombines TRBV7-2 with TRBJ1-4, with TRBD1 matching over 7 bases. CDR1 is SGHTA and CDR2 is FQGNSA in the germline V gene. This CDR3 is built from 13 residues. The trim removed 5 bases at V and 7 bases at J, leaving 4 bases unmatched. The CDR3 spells CASSAAGGEKLFF. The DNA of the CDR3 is TGTGCCAGCAGCGCCGCAGGGGGTGAAAAACTGTTTTTT.

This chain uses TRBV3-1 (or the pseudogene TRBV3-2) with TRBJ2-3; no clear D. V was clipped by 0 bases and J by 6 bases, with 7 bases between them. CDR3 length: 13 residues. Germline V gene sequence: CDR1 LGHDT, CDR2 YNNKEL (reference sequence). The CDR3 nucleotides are TGTGCCAGCAGCCAAGATCTACGGGATACGCAGTATTTT. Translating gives CASSQDLRDTQYF.

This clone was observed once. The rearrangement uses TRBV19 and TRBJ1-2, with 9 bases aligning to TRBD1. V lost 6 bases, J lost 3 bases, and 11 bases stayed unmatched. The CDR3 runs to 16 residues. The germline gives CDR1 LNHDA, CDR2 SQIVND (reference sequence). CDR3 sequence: CASSSLSGTGYYGYTF. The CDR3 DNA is TGTGCCAGTAGCTCCCTCTCCGGGACAGGGTACTATGGCTACACCTTC.